This T cell receptor beta chain was recorded in a study of beta chain features in type 1 diabetes. cDNA synthesis used the whole RNA isolate, giving expressed TCRB sequences. Libraries were prepared by immunoSEQ multiplex PCR; TCRdb keeps only in-frame clonotypes and omits some of them. The table records 250,000 or so clones, roughly 30% of them present only once. Only a few counts were recorded for this clone. The sample holds other DNA sequences that translate to the same CDR3. V trimming: 8 bases; J trimming: 4 bases; junction bases outside the gene matches: 4. Germline V gives CDR1 SGHTA, CDR2 FQGNSA. This CDR3 has 12 residues.

The chain carries TRBV7-2 and TRBJ2-5; TRBD2 matches 7 bases. The TCR comes from a man aged 30-40 years in good health. What was sequenced was central memory CD4+ T cells from blood. The CDR3: CASGGGRETQYF. Written as DNA, the CDR3 is TGTGCCAGCGGGGGAGGGCGAGAGACCCAGTACTTC. The full variable domain, rest sourced from reference TRBV7-2 and TRBJ2-5, is GAGVSQSPSNKVTEKGKDVELRCDPISGHTALYWYRQSLGQGLEFLIYFQGNSAPDKSGLPSDRFSAERTGGSVSTLTIQRTQQEDSAVYLCASGGGRETQYFGPGTRLLVL.